This T cell receptor beta chain was recovered during a study of cytomegalovirus exposure and HLA in healthy donors. Overall study findings and caveats: Common viral pathogens seemed to be connected with several of the most significant clusters, according to a later analysis.

In the PCR, 60 Vbeta and 13 Jbeta primers were used. Assay used: immunoSEQ multiplex PCR; TCRdb lists only in-frame clones, some missing. This table holds approximately 100,000 clones, over 70% found once. A remark on this clone: Its antigen is not known.

CDR1 is SGHDT and CDR2 is YYEEEE in the germline V gene. The CDR3 loop spans 11 amino acids. The germline V and J ends were trimmed by 2 bases and 4 bases, with 3 bases remaining between them. The chain links TRBV5-6 to TRBJ2-5, with no clear D. Material for sequencing was PBMCs. This clonotype was obtained from a boy younger than 18 in good health and CMV-seronegative. The CDR3 reads CASSFRETQYF. The CDR3 bases are TGTGCCAGCAGCTTCAGAGAGACCCAGTACTTC.